The T cell receptor beta chain under discussion was sequenced for a study of shared clonotypes between healthy human individuals. General study findings and limits: Several donors held roughly 5% of naive CD4 clonotypes in common.

The authors split each subset's genomic DNA evenly across several immunoSEQ plates. The data were produced by immunoSEQ multiplex PCR, yet TCRdb's version contains in-frame clones alone and is incomplete. The sample has more than 2 million clones, roughly 94% seen once; the top ten hold 0.85% to 1.2%. Naive CD8 cells lacked CD45RO, underwent positive selection for CCR7 and left out terminally differentiated effector memory CD45RA+ cells. As regards this clone: The antigen is unknown. The sample has other DNA sequences that encode this CDR3 too.

The V end lost 0 bases, the J end lost 1 base, and 4 bases lay between the germline ends. Germline V gene data show CDR1 as SEHNR and CDR2 as FQNEAQ (reference sequence). CDR3 length: 13 residues. This TCR came from a man younger than 35 in good health. This chain uses TRBV7-9 with TRBJ2-7; D is ambiguous. The specimen was naive CD8+ T cells sorted from blood. The CDR3 nucleotides are TGTGCCAGCAGCTTAGCCGGATCCTACGAGCAGTACTTC. This encodes CASSLAGSYEQYF.